Included here is one TCR beta chain sequence, with context. Germline V lookup: CDR1 SNHLY, CDR2 FYNNEI. The V end was cut by 7 bases, the J end by 6 bases, with 13 bases between. This CDR3 is 13 amino acids long. Original processing methods: For nucleated cells, counts were estimated from reference gene primer amplification. Measured with immunoSEQ multiplex PCR; TCRdb has only the in-frame clones, and not every one. The V and J calls and the clone size are those of that table, but D and trimming were determined from the DNA. The sample has 90,000 or so clones, less than 90% seen once; the top ten hold about 4%. This sample is drawn from a study of blood T cell repertoires in COVID-19. About the research overall: COVID-19 samples collected from the United States, Italy and Spain covered acute and convalescent phases. The cDNA or gDNA used as material had been derived from T cells, B-cell-depleted T cells, or PBMCs.

Sequencing input: peripheral blood. The origin of this receptor is a man aged 60 to 75 with acute or convalescent COVID-19. The V gene is TRBV2, the J gene TRBJ1-5; D ambiguous. The CDR3: CASNPAGGQPQHF. The CDR3 DNA follows: TGTGCCAGCAACCCCGCGGGCGGTCAGCCCCAGCATTTT.